This TCR beta chain was recovered during a study of T cells in Graves' hyperthyroidism and ophthalmopathy. The source material, RNA transcripts, was used to amplify TCR beta CDR3 regions. During a first-round RT-PCR of the TCR CDR3, the HTBI primer set was used. One entry per CDR3 protein, called by TCRdb with MiXCR from the multiplex PCR reads. This table holds a few hundred thousand distinct CDR3 sequences, around a sixth found once. This CDR3 spans 15 amino acids. V was pared by 5 bases and J by 7 bases, with 18 bases between. Germline V lookup: CDR1 MGHRA, CDR2 YSYEKL. Material: blood. This TCR came from a woman between 18 and 30 years old with Graves' hyperthyroidism. The gene calls are TRBV4-1 and TRBJ2-1; D unclear. The DNA for the CDR3 is TGCGCCAGCAGCTCTTGGAGAACGAGGCGTAATGAGCAGTTCTTC. Residues: CASSSWRTRRNEQFF.